A selection of T cell receptor beta chains follows, all from one sample in a study of cytomegalovirus exposure and HLA in healthy donors. The data were produced by immunoSEQ multiplex PCR, yet TCRdb's version contains in-frame clones alone and is incomplete. Of around 69,000 clones in the sample, under 96% were seen once. The sequencing input was PBMCs. All receptors derive from a woman between 18 and 29 years old in good health and CMV-seropositive. Each CDR3 is given with its conserved first and last residue. D genes are given only for firm matches. Size is omitted from some rows. Given values are once, few, many or a class for expanded clones.

DNA: TGTGCCATCAGCGGCGGCCTAGCGCGAGAGACCCAGTACTTC
CDR3: CAISGGLARETQYF
V: TRBV10-3
J: TRBJ2-5
size: NA
D: NA

DNA: TGTGCCAGCAGTTACCGCCTTGGGGGCGCGGAGACCCAGTACTTC
CDR3: CASSYRLGGAETQYF
V: TRBV6-5
J: TRBJ2-5
size: NA
D: NA

DNA: TGCGCCAGCAGCCAAGATTTGACTCGGAACACCGGGGAGCTGTTTTTT
CDR3: CASSQDLTRNTGELFF
V: TRBV4-3
J: TRBJ2-2
size: NA
D: NA

DNA: TGTGCCAGCAGCTTTGCTCTCTTGCGTGAAGCTTTCTTT
CDR3: CASSFALLREAFF
V: TRBV11-3
J: TRBJ1-1
size: once
D: NA

DNA: TGTGCCGGAGCGGGGAGGGCCCCAGATACGCAGTATTTT
CDR3: CAGAGRAPDTQYF
V: TRBV30
J: TRBJ2-3
size: NA
D: TRBD2

DNA: TGTGCCAGCAGCTACTGGACAGGGAGTAACTATGGCTACACCTTC
CDR3: CASSYWTGSNYGYTF
V: TRBV7-8
J: TRBJ1-2
size: NA
D: TRBD1

DNA: TGTGCCAGCAGTGACCCTTTTTCTGGGGGCGAAGTAAATTCCTACGAGCAGTACTTC
CDR3: CASSDPFSGGEVNSYEQYF
V: TRBV28
J: TRBJ2-7
size: NA
D: NA

DNA: TGTGCCAGCAGTTTTCCGCCAGGGGGACTAGCGGGACGCCGGCAGTTCTTC
CDR3: CASSFPPGGLAGRRQFF
V: TRBV28
J: TRBJ2-1
size: NA
D: TRBD2

DNA: TGTGCCAGCAGCCCAAGCCACGGTTCCTACAATGAGCAGTTCTTC
CDR3: CASSPSHGSYNEQFF
V: TRBV7-2
J: TRBJ2-1
size: NA
D: NA

DNA: TGTGCCAGCAGCCGACAGCACCGGAACACTGAAGCTTTCTTT
CDR3: CASSRQHRNTEAFF
V: TRBV6-5
J: TRBJ1-1
size: NA
D: NA

DNA: TGCGCCAGCAGCCAAGGAACTCAGGGCTGGAATGAGCAGTTCTTC
CDR3: CASSQGTQGWNEQFF
V: TRBV4-1
J: TRBJ2-1
size: NA
D: NA

DNA: TGTGCCAGCACCGGGTTCGCGGCAGGGGGCGCCCATGGCTACACCTTC
CDR3: CASTGFAAGGAHGYTF
V: TRBV7-9
J: TRBJ1-2
size: NA
D: TRBD1

DNA: TGTGCCAGTAGTATCGCTATCGCCTACGAGCAGTACTTC
CDR3: CASSIAIAYEQYF
V: TRBV19
J: TRBJ2-7
size: NA
D: NA

DNA: TGTGCCACCAGCTCTCAGGGGTCCCACGGGGAGACCCAGTACTTC
CDR3: CATSSQGSHGETQYF
V: TRBV15
J: TRBJ2-5
size: NA
D: NA

DNA: TGTGCCAGCAACTACCGGCCCTGGCAGTACTTC
CDR3: CASNYRPWQYF
V: TRBV21-1
J: TRBJ2-7
size: NA
D: NA

DNA: TGTGCCAGCAGCTTAACCGCAGATACGCAGTATTTT
CDR3: CASSLTADTQYF
V: TRBV7-3
J: TRBJ2-3
size: once
D: NA

DNA: TGTGCCAGCAGTTTCCGCAGGGGGCGCAATCAGCCCCAGCATTTT
CDR3: CASSFRRGRNQPQHF
V: TRBV28
J: TRBJ1-5
size: NA
D: TRBD1

DNA: TGTGCCACCAGCGGGGCCCTAGCGGGAGGGCCCTACGAGCAGTACTTC
CDR3: CATSGALAGGPYEQYF
V: TRBV15
J: TRBJ2-7
size: NA
D: TRBD2

DNA: TGTGCCAGCAGTTTAGAGGGACTAGAAGATACGCAGTATTTT
CDR3: CASSLEGLEDTQYF
V: TRBV27
J: TRBJ2-3
size: NA
D: TRBD2

DNA: TGTGCCAGCAGTTTACGCAGGGGGAATCAAGAGACCCAGTACTTC
CDR3: CASSLRRGNQETQYF
V: TRBV27
J: TRBJ2-5
size: NA
D: TRBD1

DNA: TGTGCCAGCAGCTCAGGGGGGCGAAGCGAGCAGTACTTC
CDR3: CASSSGGRSEQYF
V: TRBV7-2
J: TRBJ2-7
size: NA
D: NA

DNA: TGTGCCAGCAGCCCGGGAGCATTAAACTATGGCTACACCTTC
CDR3: CASSPGALNYGYTF
V: TRBV27
J: TRBJ1-2
size: NA
D: NA

DNA: TGTGCCAGCAGTCTAAATAGCGGTCACAAAGAGACCCAGTACTTC
CDR3: CASSLNSGHKETQYF
V: TRBV7-9
J: TRBJ2-5
size: NA
D: NA

DNA: TGCAGCGTTGAAGAACCTAGCAAAGCCTACGAGCAGTACTTC
CDR3: CSVEEPSKAYEQYF
V: TRBV29-1
J: TRBJ2-7
size: NA
D: NA

DNA: TGTGCCAGCAGACCAGGGACTTACGCTGAAGCTTTCTTT
CDR3: CASRPGTYAEAFF
V: TRBV27
J: TRBJ1-1
size: once
D: NA

DNA: TGTGCCTGGAGTAAGGGTGGAAGGACTAGCGCCTTCACAGATACGCAGTATTTT
CDR3: CAWSKGGRTSAFTDTQYF
V: TRBV30
J: TRBJ2-3
size: NA
D: TRBD2

DNA: TGTGCCAGCCAGGCTATCTCTGGAAACACCATATATTTT
CDR3: CASQAISGNTIYF
V: TRBV27
J: TRBJ1-3
size: NA
D: NA

DNA: TGCGCCAGCAGCCAAAGGACTAGAACAGATACGCAGTATTTT
CDR3: CASSQRTRTDTQYF
V: TRBV4-1
J: TRBJ2-3
size: NA
D: TRBD2

DNA: TGTGCCAGCAGTTATCGCGTCAGGAGCACAGATACGCAGTATTTT
CDR3: CASSYRVRSTDTQYF
V: TRBV6-6
J: TRBJ2-3
size: NA
D: NA

DNA: TGTGCCAGTAGTATTGAACCGGGGAGGGGTACAGATACGCAGTATTTT
CDR3: CASSIEPGRGTDTQYF
V: TRBV19
J: TRBJ2-3
size: NA
D: TRBD2

DNA: TGTGCCATCACCCCGACTAGCGGGACTGTTTACGAGCAGTACTTC
CDR3: CAITPTSGTVYEQYF
V: TRBV10-3
J: TRBJ2-7
size: NA
D: TRBD2

DNA: TGTGCCAGCAGCTCCACTAGCGGGTCCTACAATGAGCAGTTCTTC
CDR3: CASSSTSGSYNEQFF
V: TRBV11-3
J: TRBJ2-1
size: NA
D: TRBD2

DNA: TGCGCCAGCAGCTCACTACAGGGGGAATCCTACGAGCAGTACTTC
CDR3: CASSSLQGESYEQYF
V: TRBV4-3
J: TRBJ2-7
size: NA
D: TRBD1

DNA: TGTGCCAGCAGCGGCCACTACGAGCAGTACTTC
CDR3: CASSGHYEQYF
V: TRBV7-2
J: TRBJ2-7
size: NA
D: NA

DNA: TGCGCCAGCAGCCAGGGCCCTACGGGAAACACCATATATTTT
CDR3: CASSQGPTGNTIYF
V: TRBV4-1
J: TRBJ1-3
size: NA
D: NA

DNA: TGTGCCAGCAGCTATACAGGGGGGAGCTCCTACGAGCAGTACTTC
CDR3: CASSYTGGSSYEQYF
V: TRBV7-2
J: TRBJ2-7
size: NA
D: TRBD1

DNA: TGCGCCAGCAGTGGAGATGGGAGGGCGGAAGGCCAAGAGACCCAGTACTTC
CDR3: CASSGDGRAEGQETQYF
V: TRBV10-1
J: TRBJ2-5
size: NA
D: TRBD2

DNA: TGTGCCAGTAGTTCTCAACTAGTCCTTACCTACAATGAGCAGTTCTTC
CDR3: CASSSQLVLTYNEQFF
V: TRBV19
J: TRBJ2-1
size: NA
D: NA

DNA: TGTGCCAGCAGCTTGGCCCCTAGCGGGAAGGGTGAGCAGTACTTC
CDR3: CASSLAPSGKGEQYF
V: TRBV5-4
J: TRBJ2-7
size: NA
D: TRBD2

DNA: TGTGCCAGTAGTATAGGCGCCGGGACAGGGCTCTACTACGAGCAGTACTTC
CDR3: CASSIGAGTGLYYEQYF
V: TRBV19
J: TRBJ2-7
size: NA
D: TRBD1

DNA: TGTGCCAGCTTTTCGGACAGGGGGACAGATACGCAGTATTTT
CDR3: CASFSDRGTDTQYF
V: TRBV28
J: TRBJ2-3
size: NA
D: TRBD1

DNA: TGTGCCAGCAGCTTATCGTCGGGTTGGACTGAAGCTTTCTTT
CDR3: CASSLSSGWTEAFF
V: TRBV7-9
J: TRBJ1-1
size: NA
D: NA

DNA: TGTGCCAGCAGCCCACAGCGGGAGGGCTTCTACAATGAGCAGTTCTTC
CDR3: CASSPQREGFYNEQFF
V: TRBV7-9
J: TRBJ2-1
size: NA
D: TRBD2

DNA: TGTGCCAGCAGCTTGCCGGGACAGACCTACAATGAGCAGTTCTTC
CDR3: CASSLPGQTYNEQFF
V: TRBV7-9
J: TRBJ2-1
size: NA
D: TRBD1

DNA: TGTGCTAGCAGCCCGCTGGCGGATTCCTACAATGAGCAGTTCTTC
CDR3: CASSPLADSYNEQFF
V: TRBV7-7
J: TRBJ2-1
size: NA
D: NA

DNA: TGTGCCAGCAGCTCCAAAGGGTCCTCTGGGACAGGGTTCTACGAGCAGTACTTC
CDR3: CASSSKGSSGTGFYEQYF
V: TRBV5-4
J: TRBJ2-7
size: NA
D: TRBD1

DNA: TGTGCCAGCAGTGAAGCAACTAGCGGGAGGGCCGATTCCTACAATGAGCAGTTCTTC
CDR3: CASSEATSGRADSYNEQFF
V: TRBV6-1
J: TRBJ2-1
size: NA
D: TRBD2

DNA: TGTGCCAGCAGCTTATGGCCGCGGGAGGGCCCCGGGGAGCTGTTTTTT
CDR3: CASSLWPREGPGELFF
V: TRBV11-3
J: TRBJ2-2
size: NA
D: TRBD2

DNA: TGTGCCAGCAGTCCCATAGCGGGAGGGAGCACAGATACGCAGTATTTT
CDR3: CASSPIAGGSTDTQYF
V: TRBV25-1
J: TRBJ2-3
size: once
D: TRBD2

DNA: TGTGCCAGCAGTTTAGTCGGACAGGGGGCTTGGACTGAAGCTTTCTTT
CDR3: CASSLVGQGAWTEAFF
V: TRBV27
J: TRBJ1-1
size: NA
D: TRBD1